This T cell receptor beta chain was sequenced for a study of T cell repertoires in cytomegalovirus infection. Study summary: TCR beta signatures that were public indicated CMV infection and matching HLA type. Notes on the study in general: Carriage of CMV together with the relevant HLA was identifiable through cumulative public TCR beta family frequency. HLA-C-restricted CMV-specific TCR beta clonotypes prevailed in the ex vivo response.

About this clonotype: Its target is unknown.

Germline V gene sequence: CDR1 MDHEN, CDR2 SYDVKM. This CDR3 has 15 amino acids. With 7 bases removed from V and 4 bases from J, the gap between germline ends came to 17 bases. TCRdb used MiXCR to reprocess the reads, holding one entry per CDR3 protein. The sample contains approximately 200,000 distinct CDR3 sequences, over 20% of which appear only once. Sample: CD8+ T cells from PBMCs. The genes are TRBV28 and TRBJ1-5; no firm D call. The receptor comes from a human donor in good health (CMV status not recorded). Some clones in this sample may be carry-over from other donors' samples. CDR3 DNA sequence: TGTGCCAGCATTCACCTCCAGGAAAGGAATCAGCCCCAGCATTTT. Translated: CASIHLQERNQPQHF.